The 22 T cell receptor beta chains listed next were all sequenced from one sample in a study of T cell repertoires in cytomegalovirus infection. TCRdb analysed the reads with MiXCR anew, one entry per CDR3 protein. The sample has about 680,000 distinct CDR3 sequences; less than 25% are singletons. The sample consisted of CD8+ T cells from PBMCs. These receptors all stem from a human donor in good health (CMV status not recorded). Some clones in this sample may be carry-over from other donors' samples.

This clonotype was seen only a few times. The gene calls are TRBV4-1 and TRBJ1-4, with TRBD1 as a possible D gene (5 bases). The CDR3 length is 16 residues. Trimming stripped 5 bases from V and 8 bases from J, with 21 bases between. The germline gives CDR1 MGHRA, CDR2 YSYEKL. The CDR3 nucleotides are TGCGCCAGCAGCGAAGGGGTATTAGGGGCACGCGAAAAACTGTTTTTT. This gives the protein CASSEGVLGAREKLFF.

This clonotype was detected only a few times. One end of the junction is discordant with germline, which a read error may explain. The chain employs TRBV4-1 and TRBJ2-3, with 7 bases that match TRBD2. CDR1 and CDR2 from the germline V gene are MGHRA and YSYEKL. The CDR3 totals 16 residues. For the CDR3, the DNA is TGTGCCAGCAGCCAAGATCCCAGCGGGGTACTCTCCCCGCAGTATTTT. Amino acids: CASSQDPSGVLSPQYF.

To note about this clonotype: A much larger clone sits a single nucleotide away, making a read error possible. The genes are TRBV7-9 and TRBJ2-3; a possible D gene is TRBD2 (7 bases). CDR1 and CDR2 (germline): SEHNR, FQNEAQ (reference sequence). The CDR3 runs to 15 residues. CDR3 nucleotides: TGTGCCAGCAGCCTGTGGCCGGGGGGCACAGCTACGCAGTATTTT. Amino acids: CASSLWPGGTATQYF.

This clonotype showed up many times. V gene TRBV12-3 or TRBV12-4 combines with J gene TRBJ1-4, with D possibly being TRBD1 (6 bases). This CDR3 has 14 residues. V lost 2 bases, J lost 8 bases, and 12 bases lay in between. The CDR3 loop reads CASSLTGYREKLFF. CDR3 in DNA: TGTGCCAGCAGTTTAACAGGGTACCGCGAAAAACTGTTTTTT.

The chain links TRBV20-1 to TRBJ2-7; a possible D gene is TRBD1 (5 bases). This CDR3 has 13 amino acids. Between the trimmed V and J ends, which lost 3 bases and 2 bases, there was a span of 11 bases. Germline V gene lookup returns CDR1 DFQATT and CDR2 SNEGSKA (reference sequence). The CDR3 region has the DNA TGCAGTGCTAGCCCCAGGGCCACCTACGAGCAGTACGTC. Amino acids: CSASPRATYEQYV.

The chain has TRBV13 and TRBJ1-6; D unclear. Between the trimmed V and J ends, which lost 5 bases and 9 bases, there was a span of 14 bases. CDR3 length: 14 amino acids. Germline-derived CDR1 and CDR2 are PRHDT and FYEKMQ (reference sequence). The CDR3 sequence is CASSILHGSSPLHF. The CDR3 region has the DNA TGTGCCAGCAGCATCTTACATGGCAGTTCACCCCTCCACTTT. Supplemented by reference TRBV13 and TRBJ1-6, the full variable domain reads AAGVIQSPRHLIKEKRETATLKCYPIPRHDTVYWYQQGPGQDPQFLISFYEKMQSDKGSIPDRFSAQQFSDYHSELNMSSLELGDSALYFCASSILHGSSPLHFGNGTRLTVT.

Of note for this clonotype: At one end, the junction sequence differs from germline, possibly due to a read error. The chain links TRBV20-1 to TRBJ2-7; a weak D match, TRBD1 (7 bases). The CDR3 runs to 13 residues. Germline CDR1 is DFQATT and CDR2 is SNEGSKA (reference sequence). DNA for the CDR3: TGCAGTGCTATGGAGGGGGCCTCCTACGAGCAGTACTTT. Amino acids: CSAMEGASYEQYF.

In its sample, this clonotype was seen a few times. The chain has TRBV19 and TRBJ1-1; D is ambiguous. Per the germline V gene, CDR1 is LNHDA and CDR2 is SQIVND (reference sequence). The CDR3 runs to 15 residues. V was clipped by 3 bases and J by 0 bases, with 11 bases between them. For the CDR3, the DNA is TGTGCCAGTAGTATCCGAATCGGAGTGAACACTGAAGCTTTCTTT. Amino acid sequence: CASSIRIGVNTEAFF.

The V and J genes are TRBV7-9 and TRBJ2-1; tentative D call: TRBD1 (6 bases). CDR1 is SEHNR and CDR2 is FQNEAQ in the germline V gene (reference sequence). With 5 bases removed from V and 10 bases from J, the gap between germline ends came to 15 bases. The CDR3 sequence is 13 residues long. The CDR3 region is CASSPAPRGEQFF. The CDR3, as DNA: TGTGCCAGCAGCCCCGCGCCCAGGGGAGAGCAGTTCTTC.

The rearrangement joins TRBV20-1 to TRBJ2-7; 9 bases line up with TRBD1. The CDR3 contains 15 residues. Germline V CDR1 and CDR2: DFQATT, SNEGSKA (reference sequence). After removal of 0 bases from V and 3 bases from J, the junction contained 6 bases not matched to a gene. The CDR3 DNA follows: TGCAGTGCTAGAGATCTACAGGGGGCTAACTACGAGCAGTACTTC. Its protein product is CSARDLQGANYEQYF.

The J gene is TRBJ1-2, the V gene TRBV20-1; possible D gene TRBD1, 6 bases. V lost 6 bases and J 7 bases, leaving 27 bases between the germline ends. This CDR3 region has 16 residues. Germline values: CDR1 DFQATT, CDR2 SNEGSKA (reference sequence). The CDR3 sequence: CSARMDSLAEQGGYTF. In DNA form, the CDR3 reads TGCAGTGCCCGAATGGACAGTTTAGCAGAGCAGGGTGGCTACACCTTC.

This clonotype was counted once. A much larger clonotype is one base distant, so this may be a read error. V usage is TRBV25-1 and J usage is TRBJ2-1; D is perhaps TRBD1 (5 bases). The CDR3 length is 13 residues. Germline V gene data show CDR1 as MGHDK and CDR2 as SYGVNS. The CDR3 spells CVSSEAMGSREFF. For the CDR3, the DNA is TGTGTCAGCAGTGAAGCGATGGGCTCCAGGGAGTTCTTC. Full variable domain (rest looked up from reference TRBV25-1 and TRBJ2-1): EADIYQTPRYLVIGTGKKITLECSQTMGHDKMYWYQQDPGMELHLIHYSYGVNSTEKGDLSSESTVSRIRTEHFPLTLESARPSHTSQYLCVSSEAMGSREFFGPGTRLTVL.

This clonotype was seen a handful of times. V is TRBV6-5 and J is TRBJ1-6, with TRBD1 matching 7 bases. V dropped 5 bases and J dropped 5; count of bases not matched to a gene: 6. CDR3 length: 15 amino acids. Germline CDR1 reads MNHEY; CDR2 reads SVGAGI. Here the CDR3 reads CASSPQGWDNSPLHF. The CDR3 DNA follows: TGTGCCAGCAGTCCACAGGGGTGGGATAATTCACCCCTCCACTTT.

This sequence joins TRBV29-1 and TRBJ2-1; a weak D match, TRBD2 (5 bases). Germline lookup yields CDR1 SQVTM and CDR2 ANQGSEA. V lost 1 base to trimming and J lost 7 bases, with 41 bases between them. The CDR3 length is 23 residues. CDR3 DNA sequence: TGCAGCGTTGAAGCACCCTTCCGGCTAGTGAGGAATGAGCATAGTTACCGGAGGAATGAGCAGTTCTTC. Its protein is CSVEAPFRLVRNEHSYRRNEQFF.

At least ten counts were recorded for this clonotype. V is TRBV7-3 and J is TRBJ2-1; 8 nucleotides match TRBD2. J was trimmed by 5 bases and V by 1 base; bases with no gene match: 4. The CDR3 extends over 15 amino acids. Germline V gene sequence: CDR1 SGHTA, CDR2 FQGTGA. CDR3 bases: TGTGCCAGCAGCTTAATAACTAGCGGACACAATGAGCAGTTCTTC. It yields the protein CASSLITSGHNEQFF.

Only a few counts were recorded for this clonotype. The genes are TRBV10-3 and TRBJ1-1; D may be TRBD1 (6 bases). Germline loops: CDR1 ENHRY, CDR2 SYGVKD. The V end was cut by 1 base, the J end by 4 bases, with 13 bases between. The CDR3 is 15 amino acids. The CDR3 sequence: CAISELTGGGTEAFF. DNA for the CDR3: TGTGCCATCAGTGAGTTGACAGGTGGGGGCACTGAAGCTTTCTTT.

This clonotype was picked up a small number of times. The chain uses TRBV28 and TRBJ2-2; D is ambiguous. This CDR3 region has 10 residues. V gave up 6 bases and J gave up 9 bases, with 5 bases separating them. CDR1 is MDHEN and CDR2 is SYDVKM in the germline V gene. In DNA form, the CDR3 reads TGTGCCAGCAGGAGGCGGGAGCTGTTTTTT. This encodes CASRRRELFF.

In its sample, this clonotype was seen many times. V is TRBV6-1 and J is TRBJ2-2; possibly TRBD1 for D (6 bases). CDR1 and CDR2 (germline): MNHNS, SASEGT. V gave up 3 bases and J gave up 3 bases, with 17 bases separating them. The CDR3 totals 17 residues. The CDR3 loop reads CASSENSGTGYTGELFF. The CDR3 coding sequence is TGTGCCAGCAGTGAGAACTCCGGCACAGGGTACACCGGGGAGCTGTTTTTT.

The chain joins TRBV20-1 to TRBJ2-7, with 8 bases matching TRBD1. This CDR3 has 14 amino acids. Germline trimming cut 1 base from V and 2 bases from J; bases unmatched to any gene: 4. CDR1 and CDR2 from the germline V gene are DFQATT and SNEGSKA (reference sequence). As DNA, the CDR3 is TGCAGTGCTAGAGTCGGGACAGGCCCCTACGAGCAGTACTTC. Encoded protein: CSARVGTGPYEQYF.

The chain joins TRBV2 to TRBJ1-5; 7 bases are a match to TRBD1. J lost 7 bases, V lost 8 bases, and 14 bases had no gene match. Germline CDR1 and CDR2: SNHLY and FYNNEI. The length of the CDR3 is 15 residues. CDR3 in DNA: TGTGCCAGCGCTGTGACAGGGAATGTGCGGCAGCCCCAGCATTTT. Amino acids: CASAVTGNVRQPQHF.

This chain uses TRBV14 with TRBJ1-3; D not certain. This CDR3 contains 15 residues. V lost 0 bases and J 0 bases, leaving 6 bases between the germline ends. Germline V gives CDR1 SGHDN, CDR2 FVKESK. The DNA of the CDR3 is TGTGCCAGCAGCCAAGATGGGGTCTCTGGAAACACCATATATTTT. Protein: CASSQDGVSGNTIYF.

In this sample, this clonotype turned up many times. The chain carries TRBV7-2 and TRBJ2-4; D unclear. V was pared by 5 bases and J by 0 bases, with 11 bases between. The CDR3 is 15 residues long. The germline gives CDR1 SGHTA, CDR2 FQGNSA. CDR3 in amino acids: CASSSMSSAKNIQYF. DNA for the CDR3: TGTGCCAGCAGCAGCATGAGCTCAGCCAAAAACATTCAGTACTTC.